The count of the clone carrying this TCR beta chain is one. Its antigen is unknown. The repertoire was sequenced with immunoSEQ multiplex PCR; TCRdb's copy has only in-frame clones and lacks some. The sample gives under 500,000 clones, 92% of which show up once; about 1.7% is in the top ten. The source of the sample is a study of Ad26.COV2.S vaccination and SARS-CoV-2 variants. As for the study in general: The donor participated in the COV1001 trial, in its Ad26.COV2.S arm. Findings of the study overall: Spike-specific TCR breadth was greater in vaccine than placebo recipients.

Sample treatment: some 19 received Ad26.COV2.S at low or high dose, single or two shots; about 5 received placebo; per-sample allocation not given. At day 63 after the first vaccine or placebo injection, samples were drawn. This person who donated was an adult of 18-55 years in Boston. The V end was cut by 0 bases, the J end by 1 base, with 10 bases between. The germline V gene has CDR1 SGHTA and CDR2 FQGNSA. The CDR3 covers 15 residues. The specimen comprised peripheral blood, sampled in a trial of Ad26.COV2.S vaccine versus placebo. The clonotype originates from a person aged 18-65 years who received the Ad26.COV2.S COVID-19 vaccine or a placebo. The chain carries TRBV7-2 and TRBJ2-7; D not certain. DNA for the CDR3: TGTGCCAGCAGCTTAGCGCCCAGTGGGTCCTACGAGCAGTACTTC. This translates into CASSLAPSGSYEQYF.